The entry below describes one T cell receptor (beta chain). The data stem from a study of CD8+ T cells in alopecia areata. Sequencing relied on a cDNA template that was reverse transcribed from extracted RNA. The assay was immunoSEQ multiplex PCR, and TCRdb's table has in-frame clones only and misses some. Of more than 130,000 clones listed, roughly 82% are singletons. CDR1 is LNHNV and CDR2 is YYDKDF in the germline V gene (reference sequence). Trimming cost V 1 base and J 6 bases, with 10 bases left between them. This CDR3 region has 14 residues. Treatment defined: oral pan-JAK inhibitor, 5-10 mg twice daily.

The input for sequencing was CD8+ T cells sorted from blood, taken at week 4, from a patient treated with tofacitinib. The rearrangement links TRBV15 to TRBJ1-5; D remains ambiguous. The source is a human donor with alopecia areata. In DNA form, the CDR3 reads TGTGCCACCAGCAGAGGAAGGGTGGGTCAGCCCCAGCATTTT. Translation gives CATSRGRVGQPQHF.